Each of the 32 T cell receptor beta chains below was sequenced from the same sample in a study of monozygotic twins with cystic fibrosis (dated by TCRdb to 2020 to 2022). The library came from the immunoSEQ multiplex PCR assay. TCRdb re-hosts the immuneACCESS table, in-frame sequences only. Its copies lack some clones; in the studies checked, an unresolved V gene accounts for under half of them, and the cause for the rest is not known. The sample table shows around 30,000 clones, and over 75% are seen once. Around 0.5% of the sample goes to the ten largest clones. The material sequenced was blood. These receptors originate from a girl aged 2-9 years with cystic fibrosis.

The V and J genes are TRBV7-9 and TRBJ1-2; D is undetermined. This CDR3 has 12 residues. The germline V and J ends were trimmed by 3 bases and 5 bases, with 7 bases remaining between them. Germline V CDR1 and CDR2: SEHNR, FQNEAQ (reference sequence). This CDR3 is CASSFEAYGYTF. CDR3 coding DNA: TGTGCCAGCAGCTTCGAGGCGTATGGCTACACCTTC.

This CDR3 is CASSLALGQQAFF. The DNA for the CDR3 is TGTGCCAGCAGTCTCGCTTTAGGCCAGCAAGCTTTCTTT. The chain uses TRBV2 and TRBJ1-1; D is uncertain. The CDR3 is 13 residues long. The V end was cut by 5 bases, the J end by 9 bases, with 16 bases between. Germline CDR1 and CDR2: SNHLY and FYNNEI. The variable domain in full, completed from reference TRBV2 and TRBJ1-1, reads EPEVTQTPSHQVTQMGQEVILRCVPISNHLYFYWYRQILGQKVEFLVSFYNNEISEKSEIFDDQFSVERPDGSNFTLKIRSTKLEDSAMYFCASSLALGQQAFFGQGTRLTVV.

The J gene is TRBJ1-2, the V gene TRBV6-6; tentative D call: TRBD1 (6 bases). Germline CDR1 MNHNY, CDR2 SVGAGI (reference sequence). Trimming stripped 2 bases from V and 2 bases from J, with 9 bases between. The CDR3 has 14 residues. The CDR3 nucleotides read TGTGCCAGCAGTTACGACAGGACAAACTATGGCTACACCTTC. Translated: CASSYDRTNYGYTF.

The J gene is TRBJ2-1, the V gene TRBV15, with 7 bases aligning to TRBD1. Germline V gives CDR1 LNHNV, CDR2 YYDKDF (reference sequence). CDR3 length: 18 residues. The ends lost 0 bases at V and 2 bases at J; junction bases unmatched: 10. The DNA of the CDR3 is TGTGCCACCAGCAGAGATCCAAGGGGGCGGGCTACCTACAATGAGCAGTTCTTC. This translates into CATSRDPRGRATYNEQFF.

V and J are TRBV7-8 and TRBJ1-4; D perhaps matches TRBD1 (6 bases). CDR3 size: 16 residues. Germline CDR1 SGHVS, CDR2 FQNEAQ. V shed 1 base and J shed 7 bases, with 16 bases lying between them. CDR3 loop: CASSLDRVRITEKLFF. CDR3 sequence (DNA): TGTGCCAGCAGCTTAGACAGGGTGCGGATTACTGAAAAACTGTTTTTT.

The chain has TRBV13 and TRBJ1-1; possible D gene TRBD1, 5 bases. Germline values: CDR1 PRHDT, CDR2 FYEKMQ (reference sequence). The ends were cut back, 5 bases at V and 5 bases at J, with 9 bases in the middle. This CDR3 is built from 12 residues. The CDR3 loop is CASSPSGTEAFF. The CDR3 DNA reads TGTGCCAGCAGCCCGTCAGGGACTGAAGCTTTCTTT.

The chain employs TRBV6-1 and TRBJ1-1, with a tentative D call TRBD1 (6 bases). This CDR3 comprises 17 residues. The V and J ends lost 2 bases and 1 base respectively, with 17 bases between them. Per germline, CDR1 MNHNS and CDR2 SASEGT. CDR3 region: CASSELGTLVSNTEAFF. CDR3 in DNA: TGTGCCAGCAGTGAATTAGGGACACTCGTTTCGAACACTGAAGCTTTCTTT.

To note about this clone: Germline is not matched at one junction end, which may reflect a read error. The CDR3 protein is CASSLYVQYF. The CDR3 region has the DNA TGTGCCAGCAGCCTTTACGTGCAGTACTTC. This sequence joins TRBV6-5 and TRBJ2-7; D is undetermined. Germline V lookup: CDR1 MNHEY, CDR2 SVGAGI. This CDR3 contains 10 residues.

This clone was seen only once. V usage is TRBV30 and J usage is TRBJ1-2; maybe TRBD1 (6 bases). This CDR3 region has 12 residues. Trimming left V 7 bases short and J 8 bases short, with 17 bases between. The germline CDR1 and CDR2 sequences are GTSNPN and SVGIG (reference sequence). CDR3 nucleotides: TGTGCCTCGCCGGGACATATCTACGGCTACACCTTC. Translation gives CASPGHIYGYTF. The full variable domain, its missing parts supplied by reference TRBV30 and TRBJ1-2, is SQTIHQWPATLVQPVGSPLSLECTVEGTSNPNLYWYRQAAGRGLQLLFYSVGIGQISSEVPQNLSASRPQDRQFILSSKKLLLSDSGFYLCASPGHIYGYTFGSGTRLTVV.

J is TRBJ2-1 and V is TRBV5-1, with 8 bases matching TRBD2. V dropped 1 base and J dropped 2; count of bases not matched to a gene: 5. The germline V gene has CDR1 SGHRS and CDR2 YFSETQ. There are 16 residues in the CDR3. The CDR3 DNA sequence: TGCGCCAGCAGCTTGTTGGCGGGGGGAGCCTACAATGAGCAGTTCTTC. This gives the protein CASSLLAGGAYNEQFF.

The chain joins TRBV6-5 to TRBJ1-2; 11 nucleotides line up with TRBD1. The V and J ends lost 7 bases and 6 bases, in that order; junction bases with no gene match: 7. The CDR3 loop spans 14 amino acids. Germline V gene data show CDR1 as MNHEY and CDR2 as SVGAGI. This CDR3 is CASKDRGRSDGYTF. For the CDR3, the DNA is TGTGCCAGCAAGGACAGGGGGCGAAGTGATGGCTACACCTTC.

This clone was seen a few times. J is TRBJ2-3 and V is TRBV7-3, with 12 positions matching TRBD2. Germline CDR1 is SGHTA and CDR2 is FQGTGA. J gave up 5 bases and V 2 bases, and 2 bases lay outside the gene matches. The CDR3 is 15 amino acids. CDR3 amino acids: CASSLLLAGGDTQYF. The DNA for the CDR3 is TGTGCCAGCAGCTTATTACTAGCGGGGGGAGATACGCAGTATTTT.

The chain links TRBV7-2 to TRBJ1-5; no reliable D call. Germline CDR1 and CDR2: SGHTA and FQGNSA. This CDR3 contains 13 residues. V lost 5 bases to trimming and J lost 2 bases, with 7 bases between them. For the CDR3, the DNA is TGTGCCAGCAGCCCCCAGCGCAATCAGCCCCAGCATTTT. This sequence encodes CASSPQRNQPQHF.

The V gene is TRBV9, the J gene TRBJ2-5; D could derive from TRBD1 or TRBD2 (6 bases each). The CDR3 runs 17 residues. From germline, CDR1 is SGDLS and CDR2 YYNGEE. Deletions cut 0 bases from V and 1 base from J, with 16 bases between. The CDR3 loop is CASSVGQGRSGQETQYF. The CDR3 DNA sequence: TGTGCCAGCAGCGTAGGTCAGGGGAGGTCAGGCCAAGAGACCCAGTACTTC.

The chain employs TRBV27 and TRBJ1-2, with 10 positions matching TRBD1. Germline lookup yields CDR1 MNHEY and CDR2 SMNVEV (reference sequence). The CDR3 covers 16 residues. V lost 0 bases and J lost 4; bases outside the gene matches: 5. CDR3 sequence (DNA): TGTGCCAGCAGTTTATCGGGACAGGGGAGGGCCTATGGCTACACCTTC. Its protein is CASSLSGQGRAYGYTF.

CDR3 coding DNA: TGTGCCAGCAGTATAATCCGGGGCGAAGCTTTCTTT. It translates to CASSIIRGEAFF. The J gene is TRBJ1-1, the V gene TRBV27, with D tentatively TRBD1 (5 bases). The ends were cut back, 5 bases at V and 8 bases at J, with 12 bases in the middle. In germline, CDR1 is MNHEY, CDR2 SMNVEV (reference sequence). This CDR3 has 12 amino acids.

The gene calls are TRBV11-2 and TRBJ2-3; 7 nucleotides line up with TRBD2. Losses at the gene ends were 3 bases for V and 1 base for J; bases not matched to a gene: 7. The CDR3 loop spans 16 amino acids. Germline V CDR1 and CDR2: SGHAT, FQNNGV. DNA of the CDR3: TGTGCCAGCAGCTTTGCATCGGCGGGAGGCACAGATACGCAGTATTTT. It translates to CASSFASAGGTDTQYF. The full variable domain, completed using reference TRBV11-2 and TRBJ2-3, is EAGVAQSPRYKIIEKRQSVAFWCNPISGHATLYWYQQILGQGPKLLIQFQNNGVVDDSQLPKDRFSAERLKGVDSTLKIQPAKLEDSAVYLCASSFASAGGTDTQYFGPGTRLTVL.

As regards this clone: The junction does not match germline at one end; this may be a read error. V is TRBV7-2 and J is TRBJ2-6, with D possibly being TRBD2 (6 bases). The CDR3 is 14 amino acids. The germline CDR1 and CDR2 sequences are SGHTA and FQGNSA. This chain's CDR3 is CASSLASGANVLTF. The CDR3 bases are TGTGCCAGCAGCCTAGCGTCTGGGGCCAACGTCCTGACTTTC.

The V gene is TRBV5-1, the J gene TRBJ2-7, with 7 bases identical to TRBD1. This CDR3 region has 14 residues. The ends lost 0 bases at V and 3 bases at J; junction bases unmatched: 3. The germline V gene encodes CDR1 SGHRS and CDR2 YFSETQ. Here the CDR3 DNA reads TGCGCCAGCAGCTTGGTGGCAGGGGGCTACGAGCAGTACTTC. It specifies CASSLVAGGYEQYF.

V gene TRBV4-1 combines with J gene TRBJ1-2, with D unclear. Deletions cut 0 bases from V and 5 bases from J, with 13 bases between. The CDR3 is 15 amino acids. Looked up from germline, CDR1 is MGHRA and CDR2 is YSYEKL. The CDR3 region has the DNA TGCGCCAGCAGCCAAGAAGAAGGGAAAATTTATGGCTACACCTTC. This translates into CASSQEEGKIYGYTF.

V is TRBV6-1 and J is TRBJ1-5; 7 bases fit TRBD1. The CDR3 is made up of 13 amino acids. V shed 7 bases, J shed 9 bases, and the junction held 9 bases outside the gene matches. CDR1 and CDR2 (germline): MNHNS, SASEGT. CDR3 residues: CASNDRVSRPQHF. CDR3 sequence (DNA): TGTGCCAGCAATGACAGGGTGAGTCGGCCCCAGCATTTT.

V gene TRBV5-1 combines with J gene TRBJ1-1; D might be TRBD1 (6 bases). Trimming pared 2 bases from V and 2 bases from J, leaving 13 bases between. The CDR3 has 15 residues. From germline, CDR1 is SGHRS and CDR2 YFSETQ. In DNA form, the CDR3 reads TGCGCCAGCAGCTTTGGGGGCACGGACAACACTGAAGCTTTCTTT. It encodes CASSFGGTDNTEAFF.

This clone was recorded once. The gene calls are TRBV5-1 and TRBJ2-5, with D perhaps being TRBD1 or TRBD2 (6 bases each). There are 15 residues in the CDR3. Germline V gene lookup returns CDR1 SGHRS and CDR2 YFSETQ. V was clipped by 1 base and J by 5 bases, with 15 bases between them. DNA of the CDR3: TGCGCCAGCAGCTTGTACACGGGGGCCGGGGAGACCCAGTACTTC. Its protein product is CASSLYTGAGETQYF.

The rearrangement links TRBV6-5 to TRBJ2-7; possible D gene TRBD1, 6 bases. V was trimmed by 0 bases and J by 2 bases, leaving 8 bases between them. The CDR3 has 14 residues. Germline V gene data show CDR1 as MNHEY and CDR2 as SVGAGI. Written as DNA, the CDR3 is TGTGCCAGCAGTTACTCGACAGGAACCTACGAGCAGTACTTC. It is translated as CASSYSTGTYEQYF.

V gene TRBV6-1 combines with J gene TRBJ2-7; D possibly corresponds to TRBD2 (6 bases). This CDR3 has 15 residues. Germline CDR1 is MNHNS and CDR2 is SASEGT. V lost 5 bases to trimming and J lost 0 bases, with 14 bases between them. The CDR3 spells CASSLPRGGSYEQYF. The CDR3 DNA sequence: TGTGCCAGCAGTCTTCCCCGGGGAGGCTCCTACGAGCAGTACTTC.

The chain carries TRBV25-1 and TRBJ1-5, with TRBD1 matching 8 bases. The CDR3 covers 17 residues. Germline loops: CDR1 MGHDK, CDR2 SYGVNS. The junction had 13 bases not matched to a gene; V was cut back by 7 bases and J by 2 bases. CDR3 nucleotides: TGTGCCAGCACGAGGGACAGGAGGTCTGATCGCAATCAGCCCCAGCATTTT. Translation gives CASTRDRRSDRNQPQHF.

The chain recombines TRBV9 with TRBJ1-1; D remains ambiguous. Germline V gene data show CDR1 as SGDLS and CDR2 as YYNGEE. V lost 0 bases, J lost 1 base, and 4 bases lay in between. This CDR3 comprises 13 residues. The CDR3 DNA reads TGTGCCAGCAGCGTAGGCCCGAACACTGAAGCTTTCTTT. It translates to CASSVGPNTEAFF.

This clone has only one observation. The CDR3 DNA reads as TGTGCCAGCAGCTTAGGCGGGACTGGAAACACCATATATTTT. Its translation: CASSLGGTGNTIYF. This chain connects TRBV11-3 to TRBJ1-3; no clear D. CDR3 length equals 14 residues. Trimming removed 1 base at V and 2 bases at J, with 6 bases between. Germline lookup yields CDR1 SGHNT and CDR2 YENEEA.

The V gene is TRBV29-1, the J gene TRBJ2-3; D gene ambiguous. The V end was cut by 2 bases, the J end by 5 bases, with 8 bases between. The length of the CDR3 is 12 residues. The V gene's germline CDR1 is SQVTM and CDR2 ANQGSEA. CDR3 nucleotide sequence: TGCAGCGTTGAAACTGTTAAAGATACGCAGTATTTT. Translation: CSVETVKDTQYF.

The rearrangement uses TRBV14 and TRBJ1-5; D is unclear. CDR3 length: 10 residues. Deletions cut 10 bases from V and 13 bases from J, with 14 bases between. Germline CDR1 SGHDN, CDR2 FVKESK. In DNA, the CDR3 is TGTGCCACCCCGGGCGATCCGCAGCATTTT. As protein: CATPGDPQHF. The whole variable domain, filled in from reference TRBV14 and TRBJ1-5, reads EAGVTQFPSHSVIEKGQTVTLRCDPISGHDNLYWYRRVMGKEIKFLLHFVKESKQDESGMPNNRFLAERTGGTYSTLKVQPAELEDSGVYFCATPGDPQHFGDGTRLSIL.

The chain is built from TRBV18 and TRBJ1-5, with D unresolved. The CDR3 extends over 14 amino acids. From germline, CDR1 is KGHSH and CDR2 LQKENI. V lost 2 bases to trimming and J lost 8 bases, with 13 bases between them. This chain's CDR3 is CASSPYTNGEPQHF. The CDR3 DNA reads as TGTGCCAGCTCACCATACACCAATGGAGAGCCCCAGCATTTT. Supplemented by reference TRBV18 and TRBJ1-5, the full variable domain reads NAGVMQNPRHLVRRRGQEARLRCSPMKGHSHVYWYRQLPEEGLKFMVYLQKENIIDESGMPKERFSAEFPKEGPSILRIQQVVRGDSAAYFCASSPYTNGEPQHFGDGTRLSIL.

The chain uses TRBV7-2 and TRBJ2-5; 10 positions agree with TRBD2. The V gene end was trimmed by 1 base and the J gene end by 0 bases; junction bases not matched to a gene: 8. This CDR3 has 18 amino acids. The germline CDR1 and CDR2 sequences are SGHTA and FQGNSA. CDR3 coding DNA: TGTGCCAGCAGCTTAGGGCTAGCGGGGGCCCTATACCAAGAGACCCAGTACTTC. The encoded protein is CASSLGLAGALYQETQYF.